This TCR beta chain appears in the sequencing data of a study of cytomegalovirus exposure and HLA in healthy donors. At the level of the study: Early released data comprised 75 million to 100 million unique TCRs from HLA-typed donors. Findings and limits, study-wide: Per a prior analysis, the majority of TCR beta V segments were productive roughly 90% or roughly 30% of the time.

This CDR3 is built from 14 residues. Germline values: CDR1 MNHEY, CDR2 SMNVEV (reference sequence). Trimming stripped 0 bases from V and 1 base from J, with 6 bases between. Primers for the PCR totalled 60 Vbeta and 13 Jbeta. Produced via immunoSEQ multiplex PCR; TCRdb's table is partial and in-frame only. The data hold 150,000 to 200,000 clones, with roughly 80% observed a single time. For this clone: Its antigen is unknown.

This chain joins TRBV27 and TRBJ1-1; D remains ambiguous. The receptor was isolated from a man aged 45-65 years in good health and CMV-seropositive. The sequenced material came from PBMCs. The CDR3 is CASSLSARNTEAFF. CDR3 sequence (DNA): TGTGCCAGCAGTTTATCCGCCAGGAACACTGAAGCTTTCTTT.